This TCR beta chain is from a study of blood T cell repertoires in COVID-19. At the level of the study: The United States, Italy and Spain provided the acute and convalescent COVID-19 samples. Sources were T cells, B-cell-depleted T cells, or PBMCs; the material itself was cDNA or gDNA.

Original processing methods: By means of reference gene primer amplification, nucleated cell counts were estimated. The repertoire was sequenced with immunoSEQ multiplex PCR; TCRdb's copy has only in-frame clones and lacks some. For V, J and clone size, that table is used; D and trimming come from the DNA. The table records roughly 180,000 clones, over 75% of them present only once. Germline V gives CDR1 SGHRS, CDR2 YFSETQ. Trimming removed 0 bases at V and 5 bases at J, with 17 bases between. The CDR3 consists of 16 residues. This clonotype was obtained from a man between 60 and 75 years old who had recovered from COVID-19. The gene calls are TRBV5-1 and TRBJ2-5; D is perhaps TRBD1 (6 bases). The sequenced sample was peripheral blood. The CDR3 here is CASSLGQGPPTETQYF. CDR3 coding DNA: TGCGCCAGCAGCTTGGGGCAGGGGCCCCCAACGGAGACCCAGTACTTC.